The 22 T cell receptor beta chains presented below share a single source sample, sequenced in a study of Ad26.COV2.S vaccination and SARS-CoV-2 variants. Using immunoSEQ multiplex PCR, the repertoire was profiled, and TCRdb retains in-frame clones only, with some absent. Here the sample spans about 350,000 clones, 88% being singletons. The treatment denotes: some 20 received Ad26.COV2.S at low or high dose, single or two shots; five or six received placebo; per-sample allocation not given. Sampling happened 63 days after the first vaccine or placebo injection. The sequenced sample was peripheral blood, obtained in a trial of Ad26.COV2.S vaccine versus placebo. These TCRs come from a person aged 18-65 years who received the Ad26.COV2.S COVID-19 vaccine or a placebo.

This chain connects TRBV4-1 to TRBJ2-7; 7 bases map to TRBD1. Germline V gene data show CDR1 as MGHRA and CDR2 as YSYEKL. CDR3 size: 15 residues. Trimming at V came to 0 bases and at J to 6 bases, leaving 8 bases not matched to a gene. The CDR3 protein is CASSQDPSGQFEQYF. In nucleotides, the CDR3 is TGCGCCAGCAGCCAAGATCCCTCGGGACAGTTCGAGCAGTACTTC.

The chain joins TRBV11-2 to TRBJ1-6; D might be TRBD1 (6 bases). V gave up 9 bases and J gave up 0 bases, with 9 bases separating them. The CDR3 runs 14 residues. Germline V gene lookup returns CDR1 SGHAT and CDR2 FQNNGV. The CDR3 nucleotides are TGTGCCAGTCTGGACAGCTCCTATAATTCACCCCTCCACTTT. This translates into CASLDSSYNSPLHF.

This chain uses TRBV29-1 with TRBJ1-1; 7 bases agree with TRBD1. Per germline, CDR1 SQVTM and CDR2 ANQGSEA. The CDR3 has 14 amino acids. Unmatched junction bases numbered 7, after V lost 6 bases and J lost 0 bases. The CDR3 loop is CSVVRQGMNTEAFF. DNA of the CDR3: TGCAGCGTCGTCAGACAGGGAATGAACACTGAAGCTTTCTTT.

The chain joins TRBV12-3 or TRBV12-4 to TRBJ2-1; weak D call: TRBD1 (5 bases). The CDR3 length is 13 residues. Trimming shortened V by 1 base and J by 9 bases, and 10 bases separated the two germline ends. The CDR3 DNA sequence: TGTGCCAGCAGTTTAGGACAGAGGACTGAGCAGTTCTTC. This encodes CASSLGQRTEQFF.

This sequence joins TRBV18 and TRBJ2-1; no reliable D call. CDR1 is KGHSH and CDR2 is LQKENI in the germline V gene. The CDR3 extends over 16 amino acids. Between the trimmed V and J ends, which lost 3 bases and 2 bases, there was a span of 14 bases. This CDR3 is CASSPQSPRTYNEQFF. For the CDR3, the DNA is TGTGCCAGCTCACCCCAATCCCCTCGAACCTACAATGAGCAGTTCTTC. Supplemented by reference TRBV18 and TRBJ2-1, the full variable domain reads NAGVMQNPRHLVRRRGQEARLRCSPMKGHSHVYWYRQLPEEGLKFMVYLQKENIIDESGMPKERFSAEFPKEGPSILRIQQVVRGDSAAYFCASSPQSPRTYNEQFFGPGTRLTVL.

This clone came up a few times. This chain uses TRBV9 with TRBJ1-1, with TRBD1 matching over 7 bases. The CDR3 extends over 14 amino acids. The J segment lost 3 bases and the V segment lost 4 bases, leaving 6 bases of the junction unmatched. Germline loops: CDR1 SGDLS, CDR2 YYNGEE. The CDR3 spells CASSPGTVYTEAFF. The DNA for the CDR3 is TGTGCCAGCAGCCCAGGGACAGTCTACACTGAAGCTTTCTTT.

The chain is built from TRBV6-2 or TRBV6-3 and TRBJ1-2; the match to TRBD1 covers 9 bases. Germline V CDR1 and CDR2: MNHEY, SVGEGT. This CDR3 spans 14 amino acids. V lost 0 bases, J lost 6 bases, and 2 bases stayed unmatched. The CDR3 DNA is TGTGCCAGCAGTTACTCACAGGGGGCGGATGGCTACACCTTC. Its translation is CASSYSQGADGYTF.

This chain connects TRBV5-8 to TRBJ1-5; TRBD1 might be the D (5 bases). The length of the CDR3 is 16 residues. CDR1 is SGHTS and CDR2 is YDEGEE in the germline V gene. Between the trimmed V and J ends, which lost 0 bases and 1 base, there was a span of 11 bases. The CDR3 loop reads CASSLVGVPSNQPQHF. The CDR3 DNA reads TGTGCCAGCAGCTTGGTGGGGGTCCCGAGCAATCAGCCCCAGCATTTT.

The V and J genes are TRBV5-4 and TRBJ1-2, with D unresolved. Germline CDR1 and CDR2: SGHNT and YYREEE (reference sequence). The CDR3 is made up of 14 amino acids. The germline V and J ends were trimmed by 0 bases and 2 bases, with 8 bases remaining between them. The CDR3 coding sequence is TGTGCCAGCAGCTTGGTGGAGATAAACTATGGCTACACCTTC. Protein sequence: CASSLVEINYGYTF.

The chain couples TRBV27 to TRBJ1-5; no definite D call. The germline gives CDR1 MNHEY, CDR2 SMNVEV (reference sequence). The length of the CDR3 is 15 residues. V was trimmed by 5 bases and J by 4 bases, leaving 15 bases between them. The CDR3 coding sequence is TGTGCCAGCAGTCCCCTTTTGAACTCTAATCAGCCCCAGCATTTT. This sequence encodes CASSPLLNSNQPQHF.

The chain recombines TRBV7-9 with TRBJ2-1; D is perhaps TRBD2 (5 bases). Germline CDR1 reads SEHNR; CDR2 reads FQNEAQ (reference sequence). Trimming left V 0 bases short and J 11 bases short, with 8 bases between. The CDR3 is 12 amino acids. CDR3 in amino acids: CASSLAGNQQFF. CDR3 nucleotides: TGTGCCAGCAGCTTAGCCGGGAATCAGCAGTTCTTC.

The V gene is TRBV18, the J gene TRBJ2-1; D ambiguous. The V gene lost 2 bases and the J gene lost 4 bases, with 12 bases spanning the gap. Per the germline V gene, CDR1 is KGHSH and CDR2 is LQKENI. The CDR3 length is 15 residues. CDR3 sequence (DNA): TGTGCCAGCTCACCAGAGTCCGTCCCGTACAATGAGCAGTTCTTC. Translated: CASSPESVPYNEQFF.

This chain connects TRBV9 to TRBJ1-2, with D tentatively TRBD1 (5 bases). Germline V gives CDR1 SGDLS, CDR2 YYNGEE. Deletions cut 0 bases from V and 4 bases from J, with 13 bases between. The CDR3 extends over 15 amino acids. The CDR3 loop reads CASSVAGVTGYGYTF. CDR3 DNA: TGTGCCAGCAGCGTAGCGGGGGTCACGGGCTATGGCTACACCTTC.

This clone is a singleton in its sample. The V call is TRBV25-1, the J call TRBJ1-6; 12 positions match TRBD1. The CDR3 has 15 amino acids. Germline CDR1 MGHDK, CDR2 SYGVNS. J lost 6 bases, V lost 8 bases, and 5 bases had no gene match. The CDR3 DNA follows: TGTGCCAGCGGGACAGGGGGCTTTGGTAATTCACCCCTCCACTTT. Translating it yields CASGTGGFGNSPLHF.

The V call is TRBV2, the J call TRBJ2-1, with TRBD2 identical over 10 bases. Germline CDR1 SNHLY, CDR2 FYNNEI. The V segment lost 5 bases and the J segment 3 bases; nucleotides outside the gene matches: 7. The CDR3 spans 16 residues. Here the CDR3 DNA reads TGTGCCAGCAGTACAGCGGGAGGGAACTACTACAATGAGCAGTTCTTC. This encodes CASSTAGGNYYNEQFF. Full variable domain (remainder filled in from reference TRBV2 and TRBJ2-1): EPEVTQTPSHQVTQMGQEVILRCVPISNHLYFYWYRQILGQKVEFLVSFYNNEISEKSEIFDDQFSVERPDGSNFTLKIRSTKLEDSAMYFCASSTAGGNYYNEQFFGPGTRLTVL.

The rearrangement joins TRBV25-1 to TRBJ2-1; 7 bases are a match to TRBD1. The V and J ends lost 3 bases and 7 bases, in that order; junction bases with no gene match: 15. CDR1 is MGHDK and CDR2 is SYGVNS in the germline V gene. The CDR3 is made up of 17 amino acids. CDR3 region: CASSDTPVTGKVNEQFF. Here the CDR3 DNA reads TGTGCCAGCAGTGACACCCCTGTGACAGGGAAGGTTAATGAGCAGTTCTTC.

The chain links TRBV28 to TRBJ2-3, with D perhaps TRBD2 (7 bases). Trimming shortened V by 2 bases and J by 4 bases, and 13 bases separated the two germline ends. The CDR3 totals 15 residues. The germline V gene encodes CDR1 MDHEN and CDR2 SYDVKM. DNA of the CDR3: TGTGCCAGCAGTTTACGGTGGGGGGGCGCAGATACGCAGTATTTT. It translates to CASSLRWGGADTQYF.

The gene calls are TRBV5-4 and TRBJ2-5; D is possibly TRBD2 (5 bases). The V gene's germline CDR1 is SGHNT and CDR2 YYREEE (reference sequence). The V end was cut by 2 bases, the J end by 7 bases, with 12 bases between. This CDR3 contains 13 residues. CDR3 DNA sequence: TGTGCCAGCAGCTTAGAGGGTCTGGGGACCCAGTACTTC. It translates to CASSLEGLGTQYF.

The CDR3 is CASREDRVSTEAFF. Written as DNA, the CDR3 is TGTGCCAGTAGGGAAGACAGGGTGAGCACTGAAGCTTTCTTT. This rearrangement joins TRBV19 to TRBJ1-1; 7 nucleotides agree with TRBD1. Losses at the gene ends were 6 bases for V and 4 bases for J; bases not matched to a gene: 8. The CDR3 length is 14 residues. Germline-derived CDR1 and CDR2 are LNHDA and SQIVND (reference sequence). Based on the CDR3 plus reference TRBV19 and TRBJ1-1, the full variable domain is DGGITQSPKYLFRKEGQNVTLSCEQNLNHDAMYWYRQDPGQGLRLIYYSQIVNDFQKGDIAEGYSVSREKKESFPLTVTSAQKNPTAFYLCASREDRVSTEAFFGQGTRLTVV.

This clone was observed a single time. This chain joins TRBV28 and TRBJ2-7; 7 nucleotides agree with TRBD2. Germline V lookup: CDR1 MDHEN, CDR2 SYDVKM. The CDR3 spans 14 residues. Trimming cost V 6 bases and J 2 bases; bases outside gene matches: 7. The CDR3 is CASRNRDYTYEQYF. DNA for the CDR3: TGTGCCAGCAGAAACCGGGACTATACCTACGAGCAGTACTTC.

In regard to this clone: Other nucleotide sequences from this sample produce the same CDR3. This chain uses TRBV9 with TRBJ1-4; D unclear. V shed 1 base and J shed 0 bases, with 4 bases lying between them. The V gene's germline CDR1 is SGDLS and CDR2 YYNGEE. The CDR3 has 14 residues. CDR3 amino acids: CASSVSPTNEKLFF. The CDR3 DNA sequence: TGTGCCAGCAGCGTATCCCCAACTAATGAAAAACTGTTTTTT.

The chain links TRBV7-9 to TRBJ2-1, with 10 bases matching TRBD2. Looked up from germline, CDR1 is SEHNR and CDR2 is FQNEAQ (reference sequence). The CDR3 runs to 16 residues. V dropped 6 bases and J dropped 8; count of bases not matched to a gene: 13. CDR3 nucleotides: TGTGCCAGCAGTCCCCCAGCTAGCGGGAGTGGCGATGAGCAGTTCTTC. Translated: CASSPPASGSGDEQFF.